The sequence of this T cell receptor (beta chain) was determined in a study of blood T cell repertoires in COVID-19. Across the study: COVID-19 samples collected from the United States, Italy and Spain covered acute and convalescent phases.

TCRdb's table, derived via immunoSEQ multiplex PCR, lists solely in-frame clones and lacks some. Of 130,000 to 150,000 clones in the sample, about 85% are singletons; the top ten hold roughly 2.9%. The sample taken for sequencing was peripheral blood. The receptor was isolated from a middle-aged woman with active or convalescent COVID-19.

CDR3 nucleotides: TGCGCCAGCAGTGAGGCTCCGGGAGCAGATACGCAGTATTTT. It specifies CASSEAPGADTQYF. J is TRBJ2-3 and V is TRBV10-1; TRBD2 is a possible D gene (6 bases). The germline V gene has CDR1 WNHNN and CDR2 SYGVQD (reference sequence). V gave up 2 bases and J gave up 4 bases, with 10 bases separating them. This CDR3 comprises 14 residues.